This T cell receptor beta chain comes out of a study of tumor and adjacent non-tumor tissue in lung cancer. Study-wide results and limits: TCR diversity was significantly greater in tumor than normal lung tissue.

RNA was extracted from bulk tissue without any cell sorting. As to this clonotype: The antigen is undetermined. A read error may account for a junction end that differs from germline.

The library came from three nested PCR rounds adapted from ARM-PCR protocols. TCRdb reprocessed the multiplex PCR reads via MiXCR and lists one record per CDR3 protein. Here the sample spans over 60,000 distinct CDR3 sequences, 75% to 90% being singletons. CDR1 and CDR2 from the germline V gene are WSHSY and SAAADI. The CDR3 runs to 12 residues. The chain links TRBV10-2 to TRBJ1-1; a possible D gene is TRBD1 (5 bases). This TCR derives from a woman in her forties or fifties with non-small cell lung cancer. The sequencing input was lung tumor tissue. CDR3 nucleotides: TGCGCCGGCAGGGATCCGAACACTGAAACTTTCTTT. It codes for CAGRDPNTETFF.